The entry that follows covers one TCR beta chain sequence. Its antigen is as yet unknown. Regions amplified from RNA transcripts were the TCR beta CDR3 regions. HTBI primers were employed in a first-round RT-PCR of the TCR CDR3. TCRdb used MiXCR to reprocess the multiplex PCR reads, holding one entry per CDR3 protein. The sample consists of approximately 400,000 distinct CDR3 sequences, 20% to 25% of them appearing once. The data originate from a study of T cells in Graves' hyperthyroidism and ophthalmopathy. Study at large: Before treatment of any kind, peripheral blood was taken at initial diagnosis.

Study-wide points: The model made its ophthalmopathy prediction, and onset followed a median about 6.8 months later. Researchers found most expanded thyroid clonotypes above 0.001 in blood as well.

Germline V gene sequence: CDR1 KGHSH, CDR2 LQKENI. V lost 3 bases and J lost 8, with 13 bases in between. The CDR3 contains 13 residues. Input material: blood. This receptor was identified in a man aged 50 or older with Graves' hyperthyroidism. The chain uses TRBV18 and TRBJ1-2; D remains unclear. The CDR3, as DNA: TGTGCCAGCTCACCGCAGGACGGCGAGGGCTACACCTTC. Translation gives CASSPQDGEGYTF. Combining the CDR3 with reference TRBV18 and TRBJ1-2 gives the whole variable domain NAGVMQNPRHLVRRRGQEARLRCSPMKGHSHVYWYRQLPEEGLKFMVYLQKENIIDESGMPKERFSAEFPKEGPSILRIQQVVRGDSAAYFCASSPQDGEGYTFGSGTRLTVV.